This passage covers 19 T cell receptor beta chains from one sample sequenced in a study of blood T cell repertoires in COVID-19. Profiling relied on immunoSEQ multiplex PCR, and the TCRdb table lists in-frame clones only, not all of them. The table has roughly 26,000 clones, 80% to 95% seen once. Sequenced input: peripheral blood. Source of these receptors: a human donor in a cohort sampled during active COVID-19.

This clone is a singleton in its sample. The gene calls are TRBV11-2 and TRBJ1-5; D perhaps matches TRBD1 (5 bases). Germline V gene data show CDR1 as SGHAT and CDR2 as FQNNGV. The CDR3 runs to 14 residues. V lost 3 bases, J lost 7 bases, and 13 bases lay in between. DNA for the CDR3: TGTGCCAGCAGCTTCGGGAGGGGAAACCAGCCCCAGCATTTT. This encodes CASSFGRGNQPQHF.

The rearrangement joins TRBV6-2 or TRBV6-3 to TRBJ1-2; perhaps TRBD1 as D (5 bases). V lost 7 bases, J lost 5 bases, and 20 bases lay in between. Germline assignment: CDR1 MNHEY and CDR2 SVGEGT. The CDR3 consists of 15 residues. CDR3 in amino acids: CASTPQGAVRYGYTF. The CDR3 nucleotides read TGTGCCAGCACCCCCCAAGGGGCGGTCAGATATGGCTACACCTTC.

The chain is built from TRBV6-5 and TRBJ2-7; possible D gene TRBD2, 6 bases. CDR1 and CDR2 from the germline V gene are MNHEY and SVGAGI. Trimming removed 7 bases at V and 2 bases at J, with 18 bases between. The CDR3 contains 15 residues. The DNA of the CDR3 is TGTGCCAGCAAGTTACTAGCAGAGGTAGCCTACGAGCAGTACTTC. This sequence encodes CASKLLAEVAYEQYF.

V usage is TRBV28 and J usage is TRBJ2-2; D gene unclear. This CDR3 has 12 amino acids. Germline V gene data show CDR1 as MDHEN and CDR2 as SYDVKM. V shed 8 bases and J shed 5 bases, with 9 bases lying between them. Written as DNA, the CDR3 is TGTGCCAGCGGTGTCAGGACCGGGGAGCTGTTTTTT. Amino acids: CASGVRTGELFF. Full variable domain (outside the CDR3, taken from reference TRBV28 and TRBJ2-2): DVKVTQSSRYLVKRTGEKVFLECVQDMDHENMFWYRQDPGLGLRLIYFSYDVKMKEKGDIPEGYSVSREKKERFSLILESASTNQTSMYLCASGVRTGELFFGEGSRLTVL.

This clone was observed once. This chain uses TRBV3-1 (or the pseudogene TRBV3-2) with TRBJ1-5; 9 nucleotides match TRBD1. J lost 4 bases, V lost 6 bases, and 1 base had no gene match. Germline V gene sequence: CDR1 LGHDT, CDR2 YNNKEL (reference sequence). This CDR3 spans 13 amino acids. In DNA, the CDR3 is TGTGCCAGCAGGGGACAGGGAAATCAGCCCCAGCATTTT. This encodes CASRGQGNQPQHF.

The rearrangement links TRBV12-5 to TRBJ2-3; TRBD2 aligns across 7 bases. The CDR3 sequence is 17 residues long. Unmatched junction bases numbered 7, after V lost 0 bases and J lost 1 base. Germline CDR1 LGHNT, CDR2 FRNRAP. The CDR3 nucleotides read TGTGCTAGTGGTTTGGTACGGTCTAGCGGTGGCACAGATACGCAGTATTTT. Its translation: CASGLVRSSGGTDTQYF.

The chain carries TRBV9 and TRBJ2-2; D gene unclear. With 0 bases removed from V and 5 bases from J, the gap between germline ends came to 5 bases. Germline CDR1 is SGDLS and CDR2 is YYNGEE. The CDR3 length is 13 residues. CDR3 in DNA: TGTGCCAGCAGCGTAGGTAATACCGGGGAGCTGTTTTTT. Translating it yields CASSVGNTGELFF.

The chain is built from TRBV10-1 and TRBJ2-3; D gene uncertain. Germline V gives CDR1 WNHNN, CDR2 SYGVQD (reference sequence). V lost 6 bases and J 2 bases, leaving 9 bases between the germline ends. CDR3 length: 13 residues. The CDR3: CASSLLLTDTQYF. As DNA, the CDR3 is TGCGCCAGCAGCCTACTACTCACAGATACGCAGTATTTT.

The chain has TRBV14 and TRBJ2-5; D is perhaps TRBD1 (5 bases). The germline gives CDR1 SGHDN, CDR2 FVKESK. CDR3 length: 13 residues. V lost 1 base, J lost 7 bases, and 10 bases lay in between. The CDR3 nucleotides are TGTGCCAGCAGCCAAGCCAGGGTCGGGACCCAGTACTTC. Protein: CASSQARVGTQYF. Drawing the rest from reference TRBV14 and TRBJ2-5, the complete variable domain is EAGVTQFPSHSVIEKGQTVTLRCDPISGHDNLYWYRRVMGKEIKFLLHFVKESKQDESGMPNNRFLAERTGGTYSTLKVQPAELEDSGVYFCASSQARVGTQYFGPGTRLLVL.

The gene calls are TRBV18 and TRBJ1-5, with 7 bases identical to TRBD1. Germline CDR1 is KGHSH and CDR2 is LQKENI. This CDR3 contains 15 residues. Unmatched junction bases numbered 3, after V lost 3 bases and J lost 1 base. The CDR3 DNA follows: TGTGCCAGCTCACCTACGGGACAGAGCAATCAGCCCCAGCATTTT. Its protein product is CASSPTGQSNQPQHF.

J is TRBJ2-6 and V is TRBV5-4; possible D gene TRBD2, 5 bases. The germline V gene encodes CDR1 SGHNT and CDR2 YYREEE (reference sequence). The CDR3 has 16 amino acids. Trimming removed 3 bases at V and 2 bases at J, with 12 bases between. Here the CDR3 DNA reads TGTGCCAGCAGCTCGGGCCTGCGGGCTGGGGCCAACGTCCTGACTTTC. It translates to CASSSGLRAGANVLTF.

The chain recombines TRBV5-1 with TRBJ2-4, with 7 bases matching TRBD1. Germline lookup yields CDR1 SGHRS and CDR2 YFSETQ. Trimming at V came to 1 base and at J to 3 bases, leaving 1 base not matched to a gene. The CDR3 spans 14 residues. The CDR3 loop is CASSLSGGKNIQYF. DNA of the CDR3: TGCGCCAGCAGCTTGTCAGGGGGCAAAAACATTCAGTACTTC.

The chain carries TRBV28 and TRBJ1-5, with D hard to call. CDR3 length: 14 amino acids. CDR1 MDHEN and CDR2 SYDVKM come from the germline V gene. Trimming removed 5 bases from V and 10 bases from J, with 18 bases in between. CDR3 region: CASSLPSQAVPQHF. The CDR3 region has the DNA TGTGCCAGCAGTCTTCCATCGCAGGCCGTCCCCCAGCATTTT.

The chain couples TRBV5-1 to TRBJ1-2; D unresolved. Germline CDR1 reads SGHRS; CDR2 reads YFSETQ. This CDR3 has 12 residues. V dropped 0 bases and J dropped 5 bases, with 5 bases sitting between them. CDR3 protein: CASSLGLYGYTF. For the CDR3, the DNA is TGCGCCAGCAGCTTGGGGCTTTATGGCTACACCTTC.

The rearrangement joins TRBV20-1 to TRBJ1-1; D ambiguous. The V gene lost 4 bases and the J gene lost 0 bases, with 3 bases spanning the gap. The CDR3 length is 11 residues. Looked up from germline, CDR1 is DFQATT and CDR2 is SNEGSKA (reference sequence). The CDR3 nucleotides are TGCAGTGCTACAGTGAACACTGAAGCTTTCTTT. Encoded protein: CSATVNTEAFF.

The chain links TRBV13 to TRBJ1-1; no clear D. The germline CDR1 and CDR2 sequences are PRHDT and FYEKMQ (reference sequence). The length of the CDR3 is 12 residues. The V gene lost 3 bases and the J gene lost 5 bases, with 7 bases spanning the gap. CDR3 nucleotide sequence: TGTGCCAGCAGCTTCCGGGTAACTGAAGCTTTCTTT. This translates into CASSFRVTEAFF.

J is TRBJ1-2 and V is TRBV28; tentatively, D is TRBD1 (5 bases). CDR1 and CDR2 (germline): MDHEN, SYDVKM. The V gene lost 5 bases and the J gene lost 5 bases, with 9 bases spanning the gap. The CDR3 consists of 12 residues. The CDR3 protein is CASSLQVYGYTF. DNA for the CDR3: TGTGCCAGCAGTCTACAGGTGTATGGCTACACCTTC.

Only one count was recorded for this clone. This chain links TRBV21-1 with TRBJ2-7; the D segment call TRBD1 is taken from the table without a DNA check. TRBV21-1 is given as a pseudogene. This CDR3 has 13 residues. CDR3 in amino acids: CASSWQGKYEQYF. As DNA, the CDR3 is TGTGCCAGCAGCTGGCAGGGAAAGTACGAGCAGTACTTC.

The V and J genes are TRBV9 and TRBJ2-5; maybe TRBD2 (5 bases). This CDR3 has 18 residues. Germline V gene data show CDR1 as SGDLS and CDR2 as YYNGEE. Trimming left V 0 bases short and J 1 base short, with 19 bases between. The CDR3 DNA reads TGTGCCAGCAGCGTAGCTCGGGCGGAGACTATGAGCCAAGAGACCCAGTACTTC. It specifies CASSVARAETMSQETQYF.